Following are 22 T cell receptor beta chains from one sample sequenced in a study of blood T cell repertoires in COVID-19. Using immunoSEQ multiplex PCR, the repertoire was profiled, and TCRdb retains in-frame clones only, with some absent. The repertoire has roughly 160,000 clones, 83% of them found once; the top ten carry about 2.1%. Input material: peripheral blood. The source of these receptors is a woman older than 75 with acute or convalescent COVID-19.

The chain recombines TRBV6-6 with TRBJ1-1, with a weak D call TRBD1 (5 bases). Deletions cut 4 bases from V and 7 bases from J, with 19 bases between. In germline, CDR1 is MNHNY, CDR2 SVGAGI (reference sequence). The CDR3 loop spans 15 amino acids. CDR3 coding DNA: TGTGCCAGCAGTTTAACCGGGATGACGGGGGGTGAAGCTTTCTTT. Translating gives CASSLTGMTGGEAFF.

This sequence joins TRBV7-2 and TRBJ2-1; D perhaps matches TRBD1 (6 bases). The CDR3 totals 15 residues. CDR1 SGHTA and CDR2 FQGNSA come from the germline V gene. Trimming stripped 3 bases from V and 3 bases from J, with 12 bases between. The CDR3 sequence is CASSFSGVNYNEQFF. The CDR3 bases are TGTGCCAGCAGCTTCTCAGGGGTGAACTACAATGAGCAGTTCTTC. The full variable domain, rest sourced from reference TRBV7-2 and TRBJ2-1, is GAGVSQSPSNKVTEKGKDVELRCDPISGHTALYWYRQSLGQGLEFLIYFQGNSAPDKSGLPSDRFSAERTGGSVSTLTIQRTQQEDSAVYLCASSFSGVNYNEQFFGPGTRLTVL.

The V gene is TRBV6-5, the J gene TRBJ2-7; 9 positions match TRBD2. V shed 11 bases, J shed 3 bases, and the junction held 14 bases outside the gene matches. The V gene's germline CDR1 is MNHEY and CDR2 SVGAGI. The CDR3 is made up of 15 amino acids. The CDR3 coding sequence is TGTGCCTGCCGCGCGGGGGGGGAGGGTGTCTACGAGCAGTACTTC. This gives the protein CACRAGGEGVYEQYF.

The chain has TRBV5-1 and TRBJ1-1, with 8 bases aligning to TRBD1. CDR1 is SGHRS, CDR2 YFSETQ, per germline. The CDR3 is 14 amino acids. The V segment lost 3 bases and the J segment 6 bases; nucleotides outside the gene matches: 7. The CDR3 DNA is TGCGCCAGCAGCTCTAGTACAGGGGGACCTGAAGCTTTCTTT. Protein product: CASSSSTGGPEAFF.

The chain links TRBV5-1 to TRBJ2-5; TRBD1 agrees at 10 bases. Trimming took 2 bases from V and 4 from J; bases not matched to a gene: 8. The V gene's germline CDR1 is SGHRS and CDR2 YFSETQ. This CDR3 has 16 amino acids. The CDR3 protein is CASSFTGTGAGETQYF. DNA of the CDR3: TGCGCCAGCAGCTTTACCGGGACAGGGGCAGGAGAGACCCAGTACTTC.

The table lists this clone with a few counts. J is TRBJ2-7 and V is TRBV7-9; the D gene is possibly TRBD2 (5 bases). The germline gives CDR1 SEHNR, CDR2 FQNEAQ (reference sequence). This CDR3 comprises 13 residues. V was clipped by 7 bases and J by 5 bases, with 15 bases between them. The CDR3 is CASTPLGGHEQYF. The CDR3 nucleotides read TGTGCCAGCACCCCCCTTGGAGGTCACGAGCAGTACTTC.

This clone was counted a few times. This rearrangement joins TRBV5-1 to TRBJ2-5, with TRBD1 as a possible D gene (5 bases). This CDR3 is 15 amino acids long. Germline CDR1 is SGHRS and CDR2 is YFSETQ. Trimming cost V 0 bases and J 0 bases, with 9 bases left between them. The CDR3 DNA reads TGCGCCAGCAGCTTGGTCCCAGGGTACCAAGAGACCCAGTACTTC. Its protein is CASSLVPGYQETQYF.

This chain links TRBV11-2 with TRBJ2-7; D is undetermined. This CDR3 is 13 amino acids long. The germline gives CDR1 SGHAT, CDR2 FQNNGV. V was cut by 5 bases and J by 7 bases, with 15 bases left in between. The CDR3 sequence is CASSTPGYGEQYF. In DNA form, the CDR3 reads TGTGCCAGCAGCACTCCAGGCTATGGGGAGCAGTACTTC.

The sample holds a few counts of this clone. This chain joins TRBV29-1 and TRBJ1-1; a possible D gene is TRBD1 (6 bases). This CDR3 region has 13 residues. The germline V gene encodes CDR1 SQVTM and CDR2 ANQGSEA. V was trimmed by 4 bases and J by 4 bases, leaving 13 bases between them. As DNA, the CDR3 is TGCAGCGTTGTCACAGGGTTGGTCACTGAAGCTTTCTTT. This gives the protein CSVVTGLVTEAFF.

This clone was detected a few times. This CDR3 reads CASSLAGGLTGELFF. The CDR3 nucleotides are TGCGCCAGCAGCTTGGCCGGAGGGTTGACCGGGGAGCTGTTTTTT. The rearrangement uses TRBV5-1 and TRBJ2-2; the D gene is possibly TRBD2 (6 bases). Germline assignment: CDR1 SGHRS and CDR2 YFSETQ. The CDR3 contains 15 residues. Trimming took 0 bases from V and 5 from J, leaving 11 bases between them. The full variable domain, rest sourced from reference TRBV5-1 and TRBJ2-2, is KAGVTQTPRYLIKTRGQQVTLSCSPISGHRSVSWYQQTPGQGLQFLFEYFSETQRNKGNFPGRFSGRQFSNSRSEMNVSTLELGDSALYLCASSLAGGLTGELFFGEGSRLTVL.

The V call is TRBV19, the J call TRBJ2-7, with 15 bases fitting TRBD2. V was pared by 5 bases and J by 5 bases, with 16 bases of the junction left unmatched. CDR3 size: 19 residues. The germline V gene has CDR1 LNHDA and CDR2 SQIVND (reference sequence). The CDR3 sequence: CASSQWGTSGRPLVNEQYF. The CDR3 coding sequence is TGTGCCAGTAGTCAATGGGGGACTAGCGGGAGGCCCCTAGTGAACGAGCAGTACTTC.

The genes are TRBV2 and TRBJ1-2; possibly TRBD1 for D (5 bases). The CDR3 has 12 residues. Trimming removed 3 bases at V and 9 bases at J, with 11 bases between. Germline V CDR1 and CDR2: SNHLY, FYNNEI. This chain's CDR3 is CASSETGESYTF. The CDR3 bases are TGTGCCAGCAGTGAGACGGGGGAGAGCTACACCTTC.

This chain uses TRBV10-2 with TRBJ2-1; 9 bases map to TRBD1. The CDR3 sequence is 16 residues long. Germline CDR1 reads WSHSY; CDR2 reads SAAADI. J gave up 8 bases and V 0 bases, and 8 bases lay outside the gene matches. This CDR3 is CASSESRGQGYDEQFF. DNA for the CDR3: TGCGCCAGCAGTGAGTCGAGGGGACAGGGATATGATGAGCAGTTCTTC.

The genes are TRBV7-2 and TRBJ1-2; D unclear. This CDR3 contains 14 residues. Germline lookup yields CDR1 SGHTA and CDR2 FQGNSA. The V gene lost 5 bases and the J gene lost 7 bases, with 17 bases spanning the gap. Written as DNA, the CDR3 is TGTGCCAGCAGCCTCCACGCAAATGACTTTGGCTACACCTTC. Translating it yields CASSLHANDFGYTF.

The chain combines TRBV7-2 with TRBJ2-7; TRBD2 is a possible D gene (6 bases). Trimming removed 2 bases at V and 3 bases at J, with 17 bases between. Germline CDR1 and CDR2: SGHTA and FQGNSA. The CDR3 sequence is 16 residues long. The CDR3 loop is CASSLSPLAGVYEQYF. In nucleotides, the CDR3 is TGTGCCAGCAGCTTATCGCCACTAGCTGGCGTCTACGAGCAGTACTTC.

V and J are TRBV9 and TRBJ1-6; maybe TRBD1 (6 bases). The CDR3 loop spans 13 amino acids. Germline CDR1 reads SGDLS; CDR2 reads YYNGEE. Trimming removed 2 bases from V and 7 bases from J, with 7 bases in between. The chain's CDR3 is CASSVTGNSPLHF. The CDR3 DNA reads TGTGCCAGCAGCGTTACAGGGAATTCACCCCTCCACTTT.

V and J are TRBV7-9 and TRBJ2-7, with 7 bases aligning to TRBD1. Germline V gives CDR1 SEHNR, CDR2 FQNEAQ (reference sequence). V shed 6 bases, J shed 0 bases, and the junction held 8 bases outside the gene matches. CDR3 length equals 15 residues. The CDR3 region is CASRIGGPTSYEQYF. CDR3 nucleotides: TGTGCCAGCAGAATAGGGGGCCCTACCTCCTACGAGCAGTACTTC. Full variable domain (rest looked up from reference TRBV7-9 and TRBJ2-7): DTGVSQNPRHKITKRGQNVTFRCDPISEHNRLYWYRQTLGQGPEFLTYFQNEAQLEKSRLLSDRFSAERPKGSFSTLEIQRTEQGDSAMYLCASRIGGPTSYEQYFGPGTRLTVT.

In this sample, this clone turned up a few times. CDR3 sequence reads: CASSEDTAMANVLTF. As DNA, the CDR3 is TGTGCCAGCAGTGAGGACACGGCTATGGCCAACGTCCTGACTTTC. The chain couples TRBV2 to TRBJ2-6; D is perhaps TRBD1 (5 bases). V dropped 3 bases and J dropped 6 bases, with 12 bases sitting between them. CDR1 and CDR2 from the germline V gene are SNHLY and FYNNEI. The CDR3 totals 15 residues.

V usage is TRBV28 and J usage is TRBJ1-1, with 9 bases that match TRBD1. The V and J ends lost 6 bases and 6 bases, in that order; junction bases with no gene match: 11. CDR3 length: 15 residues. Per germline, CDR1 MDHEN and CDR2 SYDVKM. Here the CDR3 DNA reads TGTGCCAGCAGCCGCCGGGGACAGGGTAGGGCTGAAGCTTTCTTT. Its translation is CASSRRGQGRAEAFF.

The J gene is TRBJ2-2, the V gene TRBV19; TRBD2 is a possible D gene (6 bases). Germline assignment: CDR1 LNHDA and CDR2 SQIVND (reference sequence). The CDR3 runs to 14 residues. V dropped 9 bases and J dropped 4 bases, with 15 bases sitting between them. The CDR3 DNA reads TGTGCCAGCAAGTGGGGGGAAGTCACCGGGGAGCTGTTTTTT. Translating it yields CASKWGEVTGELFF.

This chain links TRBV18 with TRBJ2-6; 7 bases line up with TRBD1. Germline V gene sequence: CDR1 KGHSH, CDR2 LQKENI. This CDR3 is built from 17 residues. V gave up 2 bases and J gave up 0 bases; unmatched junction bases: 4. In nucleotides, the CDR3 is TGTGCCAGCTCACCAATGACAGGGCCCTCTGGGGCCAACGTCCTGACTTTC. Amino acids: CASSPMTGPSGANVLTF.

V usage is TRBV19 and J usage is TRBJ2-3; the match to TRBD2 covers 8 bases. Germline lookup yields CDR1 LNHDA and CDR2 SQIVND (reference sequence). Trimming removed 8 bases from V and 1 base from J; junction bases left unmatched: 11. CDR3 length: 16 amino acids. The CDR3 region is CASASGGTLGTDTQYF. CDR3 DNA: TGTGCCAGTGCCAGCGGGGGTACCCTAGGCACAGATACGCAGTATTTT.